This paragraph reports one T cell receptor (beta chain). Its matching antigen is unknown. The V gene's germline CDR1 is MDHEN and CDR2 SYDVKM. The CDR3 is 13 amino acids. Losses at the gene ends were 7 bases for V and 7 bases for J; bases not matched to a gene: 9. This entry belongs to a study of OX40 agonist ivuxolimab in advanced cancers. The wider study: Ivuxolimab, an agonist antibody against OX40 (CD134), was given to patients. A diagnosis of hepatocellular carcinoma, melanoma, renal cell or head and neck cancer was present in dose-escalation patients.

Broader study findings: CD4+ and CD8+ blood T cells expanded clonally by week 6 at 0.1 to 3.0 mg/kg.

Sequencing used immunoSEQ multiplex PCR; TCRdb keeps in-frame clones, though not all of them. The sample yields 83,000 or so clones, approximately 90% seen once. This TCR derives from an adult with an advanced solid tumor such as melanoma, head and neck, liver or kidney cancer. The starting material was CD4+ or CD8+ T cells sorted from blood, obtained in a trial of the OX40 agonist ivuxolimab. The J gene is TRBJ1-2, the V gene TRBV28, with 7 bases lining up with TRBD1. The CDR3 DNA follows: TGTGCCAGCAAACAGGGGATTCGGGGTGGCTACACCTTC. It yields the protein CASKQGIRGGYTF.